This T cell receptor (beta chain) stems from a study of low-dose radiotherapy and immunotherapy resistance in tumors. Across the study: It was 1 Gy per fraction every two weeks that Cohort 2 received, adding up to 13 Gy over 26 weeks. Cyclophosphamide infusions of 200 mg/m2 came every two weeks, one day before radiation-immunotherapy.

Noted time point: after trial treatment. Treatment noted: LDRT plus nivolumab, ipilimumab, low-dose cyclophosphamide and aspirin (RACIN trial). Donors, who were enrolled in a single-arm phase I dose-escalation trial, received nivolumab, ipilimumab, aspirin, low-dose cyclophosphamide and low-dose radiotherapy. cDNA synthesis used a TRAV/TRBV-specific primer set for both chains. It was with a constant-region primer and a V-primer adapter that TCRs were amplified over around 20 PCR cycles. One entry per CDR3 protein results from TCRdb running MiXCR on the reads. The sample contains roughly 40,000 distinct CDR3 sequences, approximately 26% of which appear only once. This CDR3 contains 15 residues. The junction had 6 bases not matched to a gene; V was cut back by 3 bases and J by 9 bases. Germline loops: CDR1 KGHDR, CDR2 SFDVKD. This clonotype has at least ten counts.

Material: PBMCs, obtained after low-dose radiotherapy plus immunotherapy. The TCR was taken from a male donor with prostate cancer. V usage is TRBV24-1 and J usage is TRBJ2-3, with 12 bases fitting TRBD2. The CDR3 DNA reads TGTGCCACCAGTGATCGGCAACTAGCGGGAGGAACGCAGTATTTT. This translates into CATSDRQLAGGTQYF.